This T cell receptor (beta chain) appears in the sequencing data of a study of regulatory T cells in long-lasting Graves disease. Germline-derived CDR1 and CDR2 are SGHRS and YFSETQ. CDR3 length equals 21 residues. Unmatched junction bases numbered 15, after V lost 1 base and J lost 0 bases. Time point noted: newly diagnosed GD, antithyroid drugs for less than 3 months. PBMC RNA served as the TCR library source. Patients came from an endocrinology department in Xi'an, China. Peripheral blood, Nine milliliters per patient, was collected in EDTA tubes. According to the study, TCR beta libraries were built with iRepertoire HTBI primers and CDR3-region Arm-PCR. TCRdb re-called the multiplex PCR reads with MiXCR, one entry per CDR3 protein. The data show some 410,000 distinct CDR3 sequences, about 15% seen once. These data are also associated with another study on T cells in Graves' hyperthyroidism and ophthalmopathy. As reported in that work: The HTBI set primed first-round TCR CDR3 RT-PCR. Blood held most thyroid clonotypes expanded above 0.001 frequency.

This rearrangement joins TRBV5-1 to TRBJ2-3; 12 bases are a match to TRBD2. Sequencing was performed on peripheral blood mononuclear cells (PBMCs), taken at new diagnosis, from a patient treated with antithyroid drugs. The receptor was isolated from a woman in her 30s with Graves disease. CDR3 region: CASSLYGGRLAGVGSTDTQYF. The CDR3 DNA follows: TGCGCCAGCAGCTTGTACGGGGGCCGACTAGCGGGAGTTGGGAGCACAGATACGCAGTATTTT. Complete variable domain (other parts from reference TRBV5-1 and TRBJ2-3): KAGVTQTPRYLIKTRGQQVTLSCSPISGHRSVSWYQQTPGQGLQFLFEYFSETQRNKGNFPGRFSGRQFSNSRSEMNVSTLELGDSALYLCASSLYGGRLAGVGSTDTQYFGPGTRLTVL.